This TCR beta chain was recorded in a study of PD-L1 blockade in urothelial cancer. Turning to the study itself: Blood analyses occurred 3 weeks (second dose) and 6 weeks post treatment start.

V trimming: 0 bases; J trimming: 2 bases; junction bases outside the gene matches: 6. CDR1 MGHRA and CDR2 YSYEKL come from the germline V gene. This CDR3 contains 16 residues. The repertoire was sequenced with immunoSEQ multiplex PCR; TCRdb's copy has only in-frame clones and lacks some. There are 120,000 or so clones in the sample; roughly 88% occur only once, and 2.4% lies in the top ten. Noted time point: peripheral blood 6 weeks after treatment start. The sequence came from a man in his fifties with urothelial cancer. The V and J genes are TRBV4-1 and TRBJ1-2; 7 nucleotides agree with TRBD1. Source: PBMCs, taken around atezolizumab (anti-PD-L1) treatment. The CDR3 region is CASSQDREQGNYGYTF. CDR3 bases: TGCGCCAGCAGCCAAGACCGGGAACAGGGGAACTATGGCTACACCTTC.